This T cell receptor beta chain comes out of a study of CD8 T cells in Susac syndrome (dated by TCRdb to between 2019 and 2020). Turning to the overall study: Whether CD8+ T cell activation and differentiation in Susac syndrome was antigen driven was tested using repertoire sequencing. The study compared CD8+ T cell repertoire clonality among eleven to twelve healthy donors, around 14 Susac syndrome patients and approximately 16 multiple sclerosis patients.

High-throughput TCR beta sequencing profiled peripheral blood CD8+ and CD4+ T cells from healthy donors, Susac syndrome patients and multiple sclerosis patients. The multiple sclerosis controls were treatment-naive patients whose relapsing-remitting disease, either stable or active, fulfilled the revised McDonald criteria. Bulk CD8+ and CD4+ T cells were purified by magnetic negative isolation, while CD8+ TEMRA cells were enriched using FACS. Blood was drawn into EDTA tubes, processed within 24 hours, and PBMCs were isolated by density gradient centrifugation. PBMCs intended for TCR sequencing were frozen in liquid nitrogen and were later thawed in a 37 degrees C water bath. The sorted or isolated CD4+, CD8+ and CD8+ TEMRA cells had a purity of 90% or higher. About this clonotype: The antigen it binds to is not known. It has no much larger one-base neighbor in the sample; base qualities were not kept.

What the research found in general, with its limitations: The number of individuals in the TCR sequencing and HLA analysis was acknowledged as relatively small.

RNA was extracted using the RNeasy kit, and roughly 0.45 to 1 ug of the RNA was reverse transcribed with random hexamers. The immunoSEQ multiplex PCR assay, covering 54 Vbeta and 13 Jbeta segments, was used to amplify TCR beta CDR3 regions. Bias from PCR amplification was corrected by using a synthetic template baseline for primer optimization and for computational correction. The study's own analysis went as follows. Reads were annotated to V, D and J genes per IMGT and analyzed with immunoSEQ Analyzer, keeping only productive sequences. Clonality was computed as one minus Shannon entropy normalized by log2 of the number of productive unique sequences. For each patient and control, public and private clones were evaluated within the 100 most prevalent clones. Clones were defined as Susac-specific when absent from the healthy and MS cohorts, from some 1,100 published viral clones and from other ImmuneACCESS disease sequences. In-frame beta chains were kept once TCRdb had trimmed the public reads at Q25 with fastp and called clones with MiXCR. Each record represents a unique CDR3 protein, reported with the most common genes and DNA among its rows. These V and J calls derive from TCRdb rather than the authors' analysis. The sample records some 130,000 distinct CDR3 sequences, 65% to 90% of which are singletons. 0.5% to 0.65% of the sample goes to the ten largest clones.

V trim: 5 bases; J trim: 3 bases; unmatched bases: 7. The CDR3 sequence holds 16 residues, the cysteine and phenylalanine included. The DNA shown is the 48-base CDR3, in frame from base 1. Looking up the germline V gene yields CDR1 MGHRA and CDR2 YSYEKL. Source material: CD8+ T cells from PBMCs. The rearrangement combines TRBV4-1 with TRBJ2-2, and TRBD1 aligns with 9 junction nucleotides. The source of this sequence is a human donor with multiple sclerosis. The CDR3 region reads CASSFGQGLYTGELFF. The bases are TGCGCCAGCAGCTTCGGACAGGGGTTATACACCGGGGAGCTGTTTTTT.